One and the same sample provided the 31 T cell receptor beta chains below, sequenced in a study of PD-1 blockade in classical Hodgkin lymphoma. The protocol was immunoSEQ multiplex PCR, while the TCRdb copy is restricted to in-frame clones and leaves out a portion. Here the sample spans 11,000 to 15,000 clones, 86% being singletons. All the patients suffered relapse after autologous stem cell transplantation, and brentuximab vedotin exposure differed. This specimen consisted of peripheral blood mononuclear cells (PBMCs), obtained at baseline. The receptors stem from a human donor with classical Hodgkin lymphoma.

On this clone itself: At one of its ends the junction is not consistent with the germline gene, which may arise from a read error. J is TRBJ2-7 and V is TRBV9, with 11 bases lining up with TRBD1. Germline-derived CDR1 and CDR2 are SGDLS and YYNGEE. The CDR3 extends over 14 amino acids. CDR3 loop: CTSSVGQGAYEQYF. CDR3 DNA sequence: TGTACCAGCAGCGTGGGACAGGGGGCCTACGAGCAGTACTTC.

J is TRBJ2-7 and V is TRBV7-2; 12 nucleotides agree with TRBD1. The CDR3 has 14 residues. CDR1 SGHTA and CDR2 FQGNSA come from the germline V gene. V gave up 4 bases and J gave up 5 bases; unmatched junction bases: 3. The CDR3 region is CASSYGTGGNEQYF. The CDR3 DNA sequence: TGTGCCAGCAGCTACGGGACAGGGGGCAACGAGCAGTACTTC.

The J gene is TRBJ1-1, the V gene TRBV7-9; possible D gene TRBD1, 5 bases. The CDR3 totals 16 residues. Deletions cut 6 bases from V and 4 bases from J, with 21 bases between. Germline-derived CDR1 and CDR2 are SEHNR and FQNEAQ (reference sequence). The CDR3 spells CASSYGARGRRTEAFF. The CDR3 nucleotides are TGTGCCAGCAGTTACGGGGCCCGAGGGAGGCGCACTGAAGCTTTCTTT.

This clone was observed a handful of times. The chain carries TRBV15 and TRBJ1-1, with D unclear. The germline gives CDR1 LNHNV, CDR2 YYDKDF (reference sequence). V dropped 5 bases and J dropped 1 base, with 11 bases sitting between them. This CDR3 spans 14 amino acids. The CDR3 region has the DNA TGTGCCACCAGCGATGGACTCCAGAACACTGAAGCTTTCTTT. Protein: CATSDGLQNTEAFF.

The chain combines TRBV19 with TRBJ2-1; 7 bases match TRBD2. The length of the CDR3 is 14 residues. Germline CDR1 and CDR2: LNHDA and SQIVND (reference sequence). The J segment lost 5 bases and the V segment lost 7 bases, leaving 8 bases of the junction unmatched. The chain's CDR3 is CASKMASGDNEQFF. In nucleotides, the CDR3 is TGTGCCAGTAAAATGGCTAGCGGAGACAATGAGCAGTTCTTC.

The chain combines TRBV10-3 with TRBJ1-2, with D perhaps TRBD1 (5 bases). The CDR3 totals 17 residues. V dropped 6 bases and J dropped 0 bases, with 20 bases sitting between them. From germline, CDR1 is ENHRY and CDR2 SYGVKD. DNA for the CDR3: TGTGCCATCAGCGCGGATGTACGGGCAGGGTCTAACTATGGCTACACCTTC. Protein sequence: CAISADVRAGSNYGYTF.

Worth noting for this clone: The sample carries other DNA sequences with the same CDR3. The chain carries TRBV15 and TRBJ1-3; tentatively, D is TRBD1 (6 bases). V lost 4 bases and J 4 bases, leaving 14 bases between the germline ends. From germline, CDR1 is LNHNV and CDR2 YYDKDF (reference sequence). The CDR3 runs 15 residues. CDR3 in amino acids: CATSTGGFGGNTIYF. In nucleotides, the CDR3 is TGTGCCACCAGCACGGGGGGCTTTGGCGGAAACACCATATATTTT.

This clone was detected only once. The gene calls are TRBV11-2 and TRBJ2-5; 7 bases agree with TRBD2. CDR1 SGHAT and CDR2 FQNNGV come from the germline V gene. Trimming cost V 4 bases and J 1 base; bases outside gene matches: 6. The CDR3 length is 15 residues. CDR3 loop: CASSSLAEIQETQYF. CDR3 nucleotides: TGTGCCAGCAGCTCCCTAGCGGAGATCCAAGAGACCCAGTACTTC.

The J gene is TRBJ1-4, the V gene TRBV5-1; 8 bases align to TRBD1. V lost 1 base, J lost 5 bases, and 7 bases stayed unmatched. The germline CDR1 and CDR2 sequences are SGHRS and YFSETQ. The CDR3 runs 16 residues. The CDR3 DNA follows: TGCGCCAGCAGCTTGTGGGGTACAGGGGGGAATGAAAAACTGTTTTTT. Translated, it gives CASSLWGTGGNEKLFF.

The J gene is TRBJ2-5, the V gene TRBV27; 13 bases match TRBD2. Per germline, CDR1 MNHEY and CDR2 SMNVEV (reference sequence). Trimming removed 6 bases from V and 3 bases from J; junction bases left unmatched: 4. The length of the CDR3 is 15 residues. CDR3 nucleotides: TGTGCCAGCAGCCAACTAGCGGGGGGGAAAGAGACCCAGTACTTC. Amino acids: CASSQLAGGKETQYF.

This clone was seen only once. The chain links TRBV18 to TRBJ1-3, with no clear D. The germline V gene has CDR1 KGHSH and CDR2 LQKENI. Between the trimmed V and J ends, which lost 1 base and 0 bases, there was a span of 10 bases. There are 16 residues in the CDR3. CDR3 sequence (DNA): TGTGCCAGCTCACCACGTGGAATAGTCTCTGGAAACACCATATATTTT. Its protein is CASSPRGIVSGNTIYF.

The chain has TRBV9 and TRBJ2-7; maybe TRBD2 (6 bases). Germline values: CDR1 SGDLS, CDR2 YYNGEE. V shed 0 bases and J shed 0 bases, with 10 bases lying between them. This CDR3 region has 15 residues. CDR3 DNA: TGTGCCAGCAGCGTAGCCCCGACTAGCTCCTACGAGCAGTACTTC. Its translation: CASSVAPTSSYEQYF.

The chain couples TRBV5-5 to TRBJ1-5; D unclear. Trimming took off 4 bases at V and 0 bases at J, with 11 bases between the two ends. Germline lookup yields CDR1 SGHKS and CDR2 YYEKEE (reference sequence). The CDR3 covers 15 residues. CDR3: CASSRNGDSNQPQHF. The CDR3 nucleotides are TGTGCCAGCAGCCGTAACGGGGATAGCAATCAGCCCCAGCATTTT.

The J gene is TRBJ1-4, the V gene TRBV30; weak D call: TRBD1 (5 bases). Germline loops: CDR1 GTSNPN, CDR2 SVGIG (reference sequence). V shed 4 bases and J shed 15 bases, with 18 bases lying between them. The CDR3 has 12 amino acids. In DNA, the CDR3 is TGTGCCTGGAACCCTCTTGGGGCCCAAATGTTTTTT. Protein: CAWNPLGAQMFF.

This rearrangement joins TRBV7-8 to TRBJ1-5, with D hard to call. This CDR3 comprises 12 residues. The ends were cut back, 3 bases at V and 7 bases at J, with 7 bases in the middle. Per germline, CDR1 SGHVS and CDR2 FQNEAQ. CDR3 sequence: CASSFGMQPQHF. In DNA, the CDR3 is TGTGCCAGCAGCTTCGGGATGCAGCCCCAGCATTTT.

The chain couples TRBV6-6 to TRBJ1-1; D gene ambiguous. V lost 8 bases, J lost 1 base, and 5 bases lay in between. The CDR3 runs 11 residues. Germline CDR1 and CDR2: MNHNY and SVGAGI (reference sequence). CDR3 nucleotide sequence: TGTGCCAGCGGGTCGAACACTGAAGCTTTCTTT. This sequence encodes CASGSNTEAFF.

This clone occurred once. V and J are TRBV11-3 and TRBJ2-2; no definite D call. V was trimmed by 5 bases and J by 5 bases, leaving 9 bases between them. The CDR3 length is 13 residues. Germline V CDR1 and CDR2: SGHNT, YENEEA. The DNA of the CDR3 is TGTGCCAGCAGCCCCACATGGACCGGGGAGCTGTTTTTT. Its translation: CASSPTWTGELFF.

The chain carries TRBV6-5 and TRBJ2-2, with 7 nucleotides matching TRBD1. With V trimmed by 0 bases and J by 4 bases, 2 bases remained unmatched. CDR1 is MNHEY, CDR2 SVGAGI, per germline. The length of the CDR3 is 15 residues. CDR3 in DNA: TGTGCCAGCAGTTACTCGCACAGGGGCACCGGGGAGCTGTTTTTT. Translating gives CASSYSHRGTGELFF.

This chain joins TRBV9 and TRBJ1-3, with D perhaps matching TRBD1 (6 bases). Germline V CDR1 and CDR2: SGDLS, YYNGEE. This CDR3 has 15 amino acids. V was cut by 0 bases and J by 4 bases, with 11 bases left in between. The CDR3 loop is CASSVAPGDGNTIYF. The CDR3 DNA follows: TGTGCCAGCAGCGTAGCCCCAGGGGACGGAAACACCATATATTTT.

For this clone: The sample holds other DNA sequences that translate to the same CDR3. J is TRBJ2-4 and V is TRBV7-9; possible D gene TRBD2, 6 bases. V lost 11 bases, J lost 1 base, and 15 bases lay in between. Germline V gene sequence: CDR1 SEHNR, CDR2 FQNEAQ (reference sequence). This CDR3 is built from 14 residues. The CDR3 DNA is TGTGCCGGAGGGGATTCGGTGGCCAAAAACATTCAGTACTTC. This translates into CAGGDSVAKNIQYF.

This chain uses TRBV28 with TRBJ2-7; maybe TRBD1 (5 bases). CDR3 length equals 13 residues. V shed 1 base and J shed 3 bases, with 7 bases lying between them. Germline loops: CDR1 MDHEN, CDR2 SYDVKM. The CDR3 coding sequence is TGTGCCAGCAGTTTATACACAGGCTACGAGCAGTACTTC. Translated, it gives CASSLYTGYEQYF. The full variable domain, rest sourced from reference TRBV28 and TRBJ2-7, is DVKVTQSSRYLVKRTGEKVFLECVQDMDHENMFWYRQDPGLGLRLIYFSYDVKMKEKGDIPEGYSVSREKKERFSLILESASTNQTSMYLCASSLYTGYEQYFGPGTRLTVT.

This clone has just one count. The genes are TRBV18 and TRBJ1-2; TRBD1 matches at 7 bases. The CDR3 sequence is 14 residues long. Losses at the gene ends were 2 bases for V and 7 bases for J; bases not matched to a gene: 7. Looked up from germline, CDR1 is KGHSH and CDR2 is LQKENI. Here the CDR3 DNA reads TGTGCCAGCTCACCAGTGGGACAGATTAGTGGCTACACCTTC. Its translation: CASSPVGQISGYTF.

This chain uses TRBV4-3 with TRBJ2-1, with TRBD2 matching over 12 bases. The germline CDR1 and CDR2 sequences are LGHNA and YSLEER. V dropped 3 bases and J dropped 7; count of bases not matched to a gene: 4. This CDR3 region has 15 residues. The CDR3 reads CASSQGTSGWNEQFF. The CDR3 nucleotides read TGCGCCAGCAGCCAGGGGACTAGCGGGTGGAATGAGCAGTTCTTC.

The rearrangement links TRBV11-1 to TRBJ1-2; D is undetermined. The V end lost 4 bases, the J end lost 4 bases, and 16 bases lay between the germline ends. CDR1 SGHAT and CDR2 FQDESV come from the germline V gene (reference sequence). The CDR3 spans 15 residues. The CDR3 protein is CASSSFKDPFYGYTF. CDR3 sequence (DNA): TGTGCCAGCAGCTCGTTCAAGGATCCATTCTATGGCTACACCTTC.

DNA for the CDR3: TGTGCCAGCGGTCTAAGTGGGCGGGAAGCTTTCTTT. Protein product: CASGLSGREAFF. The J gene is TRBJ1-1, the V gene TRBV28; D not resolved. V lost 8 bases to trimming and J lost 8 bases, with 15 bases between them. In germline, CDR1 is MDHEN, CDR2 SYDVKM. The CDR3 has 12 amino acids.

The chain uses TRBV7-7 and TRBJ1-3; D is uncertain. V was trimmed by 2 bases and J by 4 bases, leaving 6 bases between them. Germline V gives CDR1 SSHAT, CDR2 FNYEAQ (reference sequence). The CDR3 runs to 13 residues. Written as DNA, the CDR3 is TGTGCCAGCAGCTTATCACAGGGAAACACCATATATTTT. This gives the protein CASSLSQGNTIYF.

V usage is TRBV7-2 and J usage is TRBJ1-5, with a possible D match to TRBD1 (6 bases). The CDR3 totals 15 residues. V was cut by 5 bases and J by 7 bases, with 18 bases left in between. Germline V CDR1 and CDR2: SGHTA, FQGNSA. For the CDR3, the DNA is TGTGCCAGCAGCCCTTACCCGGGGGCTGGCCAGCCCCAGCATTTT. This encodes CASSPYPGAGQPQHF. Full variable domain (outside the CDR3, taken from reference TRBV7-2 and TRBJ1-5): GAGVSQSPSNKVTEKGKDVELRCDPISGHTALYWYRQSLGQGLEFLIYFQGNSAPDKSGLPSDRFSAERTGGSVSTLTIQRTQQEDSAVYLCASSPYPGAGQPQHFGDGTRLSIL.

The gene calls are TRBV2 and TRBJ2-1; 10 bases fit TRBD2. Germline values: CDR1 SNHLY, CDR2 FYNNEI. J was trimmed by 1 base and V by 5 bases; bases with no gene match: 2. The CDR3 has 15 residues. The CDR3 DNA is TGTGCCAGCAGTTGGACTAGCGGATCCTACAATGAGCAGTTCTTC. Translation: CASSWTSGSYNEQFF.

The chain links TRBV10-3 to TRBJ1-6; a possible D gene is TRBD1 (6 bases). The germline V gene encodes CDR1 ENHRY and CDR2 SYGVKD. This CDR3 has 18 amino acids. With 5 bases removed from V and 0 bases from J, the gap between germline ends came to 17 bases. The CDR3 protein is CAISNRDKGHSYNSPLHF. The CDR3 DNA is TGTGCCATCAGTAACCGGGACAAGGGGCACTCCTATAATTCACCCCTCCACTTT.

This sequence joins TRBV28 and TRBJ1-1; 10 bases map to TRBD1. This CDR3 has 18 amino acids. CDR1 and CDR2 (germline): MDHEN, SYDVKM. The V segment lost 2 bases and the J segment 1 base; nucleotides outside the gene matches: 10. CDR3 sequence: CASSLGTGASGANTEAFF. The DNA of the CDR3 is TGTGCCAGCAGTTTAGGGACAGGGGCTTCCGGGGCGAACACTGAAGCTTTCTTT.

The chain employs TRBV9 and TRBJ1-2; no firm D call. This CDR3 is built from 15 residues. The V end lost 3 bases, the J end lost 8 bases, and 20 bases lay between the germline ends. Germline lookup yields CDR1 SGDLS and CDR2 YYNGEE. The CDR3 spells CASSAPGRALEGYTF. For the CDR3, the DNA is TGTGCCAGCAGCGCGCCCGGGAGGGCCCTTGAGGGCTACACCTTC.